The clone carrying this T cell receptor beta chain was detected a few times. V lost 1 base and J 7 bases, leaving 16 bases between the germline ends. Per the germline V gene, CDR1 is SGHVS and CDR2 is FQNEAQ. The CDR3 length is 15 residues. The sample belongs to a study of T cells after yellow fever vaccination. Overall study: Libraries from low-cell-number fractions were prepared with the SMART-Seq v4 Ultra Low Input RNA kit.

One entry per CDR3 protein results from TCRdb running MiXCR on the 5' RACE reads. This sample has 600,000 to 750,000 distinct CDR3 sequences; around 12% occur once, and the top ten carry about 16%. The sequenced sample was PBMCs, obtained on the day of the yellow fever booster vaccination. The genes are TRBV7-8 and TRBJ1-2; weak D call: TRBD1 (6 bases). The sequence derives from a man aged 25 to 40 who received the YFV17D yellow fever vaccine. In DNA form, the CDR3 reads TGTGCCAGCAGCTTAGGGGGACACGGACTCGGTGGCTACACCTTC. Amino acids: CASSLGGHGLGGYTF.